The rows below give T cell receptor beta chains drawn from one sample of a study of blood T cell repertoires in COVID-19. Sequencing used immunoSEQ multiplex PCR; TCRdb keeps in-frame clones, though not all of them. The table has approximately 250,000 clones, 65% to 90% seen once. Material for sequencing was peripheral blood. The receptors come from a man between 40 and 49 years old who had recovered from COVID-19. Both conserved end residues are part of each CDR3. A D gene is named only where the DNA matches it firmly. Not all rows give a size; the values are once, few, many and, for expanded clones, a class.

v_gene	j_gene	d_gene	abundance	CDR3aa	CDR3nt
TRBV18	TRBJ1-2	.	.	CASSPSAGSGDYGYTF	TGTGCCAGCTCACCCAGTGCCGGGTCAGGGGACTATGGCTACACCTTC
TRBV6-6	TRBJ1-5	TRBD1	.	CASSYNTGQGNQPQHF	TGTGCCAGCAGTTACAATACGGGACAGGGCAATCAGCCCCAGCATTTT
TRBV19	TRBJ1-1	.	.	CASSIDSRVDTEAFF	TGTGCCAGTAGTATAGACTCCAGGGTGGACACTGAAGCTTTCTTT
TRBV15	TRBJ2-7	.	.	CATSRVERYEQYF	TGTGCCACCAGCAGAGTTGAGCGCTACGAGCAGTACTTC
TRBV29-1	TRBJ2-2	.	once	CSVPANTGELFF	TGCAGCGTTCCGGCGAACACCGGGGAGCTGTTTTTT
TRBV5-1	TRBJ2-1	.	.	CASSYTSNEQFF	TGCGCCAGCAGCTATACTAGCAATGAGCAGTTCTTC
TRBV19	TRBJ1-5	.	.	CASRPQGHQPQHF	TGTGCCAGTAGGCCCCAGGGGCATCAGCCCCAGCATTTT
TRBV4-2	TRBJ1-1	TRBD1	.	CASSHASGQANTEAFF	TGTGCCAGCAGCCACGCATCGGGACAGGCGAACACTGAAGCTTTCTTT
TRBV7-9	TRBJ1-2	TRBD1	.	CASSWGQPYGYTF	TGTGCCAGCAGCTGGGGACAGCCATATGGCTACACCTTC
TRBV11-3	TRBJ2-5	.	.	CASSVGGGETQYF	TGTGCCAGCAGCGTGGGAGGGGGGGAGACCCAGTACTTC
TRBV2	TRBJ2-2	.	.	CASSEVPGGELFF	TGTGCCAGCAGTGAGGTACCCGGCGGGGAGCTGTTTTTT
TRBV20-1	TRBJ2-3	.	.	CSGGGTDTQYF	TGCAGTGGCGGGGGCACAGATACGCAGTATTTT
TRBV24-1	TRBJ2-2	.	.	CATSDPHVGAGELFF	TGTGCCACCAGTGATCCCCACGTCGGTGCCGGGGAGCTGTTTTTT
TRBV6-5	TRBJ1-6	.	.	CASSYSYSSYNSPLHF	TGTGCCAGCAGTTACTCCTATAGCTCCTATAATTCACCCCTCCACTTT
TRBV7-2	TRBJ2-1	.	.	CASSVLAANSYNEQFF	TGTGCCAGCAGCGTTCTTGCGGCCAACTCCTACAATGAGCAGTTCTTC
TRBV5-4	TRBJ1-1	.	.	CASSADRNTEAFF	TGTGCCAGCAGCGCAGACAGGAACACTGAAGCTTTCTTT
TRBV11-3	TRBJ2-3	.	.	CASSLIGQGGDTQYF	TGTGCCAGCAGCTTAATCGGCCAGGGGGGAGATACGCAGTATTTT
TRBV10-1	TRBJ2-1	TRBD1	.	CASSESGQKYNEQFF	TGCGCCAGCAGTGAGTCGGGACAGAAATACAATGAGCAGTTCTTC
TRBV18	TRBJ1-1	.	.	CASSADRPSNTEAFF	TGTGCCAGCTCAGCGGACAGACCCTCGAACACTGAAGCTTTCTTT
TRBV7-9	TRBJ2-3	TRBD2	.	CASSFSGISTDTQYF	TGTGCCAGCAGCTTTAGCGGGATTAGCACAGATACGCAGTATTTT
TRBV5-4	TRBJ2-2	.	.	CASSLGGAYTGELFF	TGTGCCAGCAGCTTGGGGGGCGCTTACACCGGGGAGCTGTTTTTT
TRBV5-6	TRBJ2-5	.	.	CASSPGTGGATQYF	TGTGCCAGCAGCCCGGGGACTGGAGGGGCGACCCAGTACTTC
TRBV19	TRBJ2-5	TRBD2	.	CASNAGGPQETQYF	TGTGCCAGTAATGCGGGGGGACCCCAAGAGACCCAGTACTTC
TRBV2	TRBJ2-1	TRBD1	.	CASSAETGNEQFF	TGTGCCAGCAGTGCTGAGACAGGGAATGAGCAGTTCTTC
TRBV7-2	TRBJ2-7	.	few	CASSPYRASPYEQYF	TGTGCCAGCAGCCCGTACAGGGCTTCCCCCTACGAGCAGTACTTC
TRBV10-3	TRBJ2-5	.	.	CAISESKGASQTQYF	TGTGCCATCAGTGAGTCGAAAGGGGCTTCGCAGACCCAGTACTTC
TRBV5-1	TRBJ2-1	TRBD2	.	CASSSRGLAGSYNEQFF	TGCGCCAGCAGCTCAAGAGGACTAGCGGGGAGCTACAATGAGCAGTTCTTC
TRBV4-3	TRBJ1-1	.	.	CASSQDDQENTEAFF	TGCGCCAGCAGCCAAGATGATCAGGAGAACACTGAAGCTTTCTTT
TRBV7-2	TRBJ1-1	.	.	CASSPNRATNTEAFF	TGTGCCAGCAGCCCTAACAGGGCTACGAACACTGAAGCTTTCTTT
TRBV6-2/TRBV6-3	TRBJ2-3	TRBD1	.	CASSRQGITDTQYF	TGTGCCAGCAGCAGACAGGGGATCACAGATACGCAGTATTTT
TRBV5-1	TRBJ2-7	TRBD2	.	CASSPSGSRSYEQYF	TGCGCCAGCAGCCCTAGCGGGAGTAGGTCCTACGAGCAGTACTTC
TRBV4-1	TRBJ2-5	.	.	CASSQDWGLETQYF	TGCGCCAGCAGCCAAGACTGGGGCTTGGAGACCCAGTACTTC